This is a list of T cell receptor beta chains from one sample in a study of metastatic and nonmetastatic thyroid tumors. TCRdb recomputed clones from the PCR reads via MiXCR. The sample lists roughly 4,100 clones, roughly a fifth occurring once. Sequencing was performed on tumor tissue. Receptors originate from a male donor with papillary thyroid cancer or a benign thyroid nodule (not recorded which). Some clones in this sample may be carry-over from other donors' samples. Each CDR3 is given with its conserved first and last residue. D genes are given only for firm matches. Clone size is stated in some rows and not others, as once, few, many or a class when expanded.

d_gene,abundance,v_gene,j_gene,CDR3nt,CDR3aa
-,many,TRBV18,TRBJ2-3,TGTGCCAGCCCCCCCGACTACCTTAGCACAGATACGCAGTATTTT,CASPPDYLSTDTQYF
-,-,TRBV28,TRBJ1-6,TGTGCCAGCAGTTTCGGGGGGAGGGCACCCCTCCACTTT,CASSFGGRAPLHF
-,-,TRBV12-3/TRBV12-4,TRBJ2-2,-,CASSFGTAVLRAGELFF
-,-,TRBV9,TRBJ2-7,TGTGCCAGCAGCGTAGCCCCGGGCCAGAGATACGAGCAGTACTTC,CASSVAPGQRYEQYF
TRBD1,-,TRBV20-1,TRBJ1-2,TGCAGTGCTAGAGATCAGGGGGCCTATGGCTACACCTTC,CSARDQGAYGYTF
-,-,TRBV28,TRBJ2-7,TGTGCCAGCGGTCGATCATGGGTATTGTACGAGCAGTACTTC,CASGRSWVLYEQYF
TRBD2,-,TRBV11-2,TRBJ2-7,TGTGCCAGCAGCTTAGTAGCGGGGGGCCAATACGAGCAGTACTTC,CASSLVAGGQYEQYF
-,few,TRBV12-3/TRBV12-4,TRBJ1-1,TGTGCCAGCAGTTTGGGAACATTGAACACTGAAGCTTTCTTT,CASSLGTLNTEAFF
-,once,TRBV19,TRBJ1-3,TGTGCCAGTAGTCCATCGGGGGCGAGCTCTGGAAACACCATATATTTT,CASSPSGASSGNTIYF
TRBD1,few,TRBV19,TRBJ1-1,TGTGCCAGTATACCCCGGGACAGATTTAACACTGAAGCTTTCTTT,CASIPRDRFNTEAFF
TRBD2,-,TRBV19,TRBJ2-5,TGTGCCAGTAGTATAGGCCGAGCGGGGAACCAAGAGACCCAGTACTTC,CASSIGRAGNQETQYF
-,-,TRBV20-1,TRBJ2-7,TGCAGTGCTACGGGCGAGACCTACGAGCAGTACTTC,CSATGETYEQYF
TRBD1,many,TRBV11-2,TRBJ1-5,TGTGCCAGCAGTCCCAATACCGGGACAGGGATTCAGCCCCAGCATTTT,CASSPNTGTGIQPQHF
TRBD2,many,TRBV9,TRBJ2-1,TGTGCCAGCAGCGTAGGGTTTGGGACGGGAGGGGGTAATGAGCAGTTCTTC,CASSVGFGTGGGNEQFF